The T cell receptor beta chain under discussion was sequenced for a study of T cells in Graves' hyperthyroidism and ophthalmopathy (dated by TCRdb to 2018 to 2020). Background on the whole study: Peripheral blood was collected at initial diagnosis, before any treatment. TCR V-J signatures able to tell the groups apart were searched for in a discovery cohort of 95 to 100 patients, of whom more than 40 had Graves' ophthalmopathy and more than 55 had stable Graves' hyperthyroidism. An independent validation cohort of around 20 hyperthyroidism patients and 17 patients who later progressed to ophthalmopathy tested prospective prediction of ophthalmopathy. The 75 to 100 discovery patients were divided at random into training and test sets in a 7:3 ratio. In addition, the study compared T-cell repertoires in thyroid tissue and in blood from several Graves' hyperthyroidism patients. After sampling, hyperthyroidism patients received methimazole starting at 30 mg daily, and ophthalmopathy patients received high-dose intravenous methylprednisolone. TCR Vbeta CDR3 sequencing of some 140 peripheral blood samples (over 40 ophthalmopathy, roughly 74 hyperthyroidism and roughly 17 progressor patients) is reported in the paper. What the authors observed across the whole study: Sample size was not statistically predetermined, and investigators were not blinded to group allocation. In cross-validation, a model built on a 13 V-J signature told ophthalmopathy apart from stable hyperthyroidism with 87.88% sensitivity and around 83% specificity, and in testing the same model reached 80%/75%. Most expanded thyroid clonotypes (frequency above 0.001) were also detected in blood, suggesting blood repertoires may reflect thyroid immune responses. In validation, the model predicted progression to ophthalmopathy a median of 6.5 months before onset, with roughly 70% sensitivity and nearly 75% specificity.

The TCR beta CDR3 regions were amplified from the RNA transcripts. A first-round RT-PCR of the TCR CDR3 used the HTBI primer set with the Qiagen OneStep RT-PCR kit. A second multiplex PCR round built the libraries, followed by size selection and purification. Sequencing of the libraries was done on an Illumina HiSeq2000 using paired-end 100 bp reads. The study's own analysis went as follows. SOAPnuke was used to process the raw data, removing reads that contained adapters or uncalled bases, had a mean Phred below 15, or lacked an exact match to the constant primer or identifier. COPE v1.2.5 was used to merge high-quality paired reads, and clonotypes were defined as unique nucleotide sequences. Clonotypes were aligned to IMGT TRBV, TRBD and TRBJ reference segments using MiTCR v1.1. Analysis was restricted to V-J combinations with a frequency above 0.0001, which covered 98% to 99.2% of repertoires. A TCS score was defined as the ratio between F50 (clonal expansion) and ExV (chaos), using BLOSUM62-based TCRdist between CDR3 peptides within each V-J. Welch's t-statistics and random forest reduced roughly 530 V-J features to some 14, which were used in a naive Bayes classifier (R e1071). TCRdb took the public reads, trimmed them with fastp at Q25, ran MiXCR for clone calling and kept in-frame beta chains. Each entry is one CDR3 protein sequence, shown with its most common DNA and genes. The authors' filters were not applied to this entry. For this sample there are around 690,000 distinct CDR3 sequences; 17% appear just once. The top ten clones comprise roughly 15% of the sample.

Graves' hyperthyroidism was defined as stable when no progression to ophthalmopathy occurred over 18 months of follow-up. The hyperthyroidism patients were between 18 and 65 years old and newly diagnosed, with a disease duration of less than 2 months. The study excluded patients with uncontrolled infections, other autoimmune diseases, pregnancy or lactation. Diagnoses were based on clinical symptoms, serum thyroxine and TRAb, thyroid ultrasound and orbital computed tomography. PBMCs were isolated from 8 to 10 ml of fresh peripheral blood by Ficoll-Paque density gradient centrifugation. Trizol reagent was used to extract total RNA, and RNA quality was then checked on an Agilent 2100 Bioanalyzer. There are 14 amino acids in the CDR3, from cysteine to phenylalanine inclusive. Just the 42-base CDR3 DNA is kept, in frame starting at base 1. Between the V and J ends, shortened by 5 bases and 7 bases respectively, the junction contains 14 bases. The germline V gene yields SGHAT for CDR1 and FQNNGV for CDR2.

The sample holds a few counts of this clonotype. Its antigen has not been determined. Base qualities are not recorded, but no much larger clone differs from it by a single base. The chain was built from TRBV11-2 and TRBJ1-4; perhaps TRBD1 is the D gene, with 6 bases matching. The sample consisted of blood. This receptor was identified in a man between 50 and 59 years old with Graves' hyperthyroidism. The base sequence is TGTGCCAGCAGCCTAGGGGGGTCTCGTGAAAAACTGTTTTTT. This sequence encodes CASSLGGSREKLFF. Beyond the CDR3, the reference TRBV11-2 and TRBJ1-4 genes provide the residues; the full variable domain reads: EAGVAQSPRYKIIEKRQSVAFWCNPISGHATLYWYQQILGQGPKLLIQFQNNGVVDDSQLPKDRFSAERLKGVDSTLKIQPAKLEDSAVYLCASSLGGSREKLFFGSGTQLSVL.